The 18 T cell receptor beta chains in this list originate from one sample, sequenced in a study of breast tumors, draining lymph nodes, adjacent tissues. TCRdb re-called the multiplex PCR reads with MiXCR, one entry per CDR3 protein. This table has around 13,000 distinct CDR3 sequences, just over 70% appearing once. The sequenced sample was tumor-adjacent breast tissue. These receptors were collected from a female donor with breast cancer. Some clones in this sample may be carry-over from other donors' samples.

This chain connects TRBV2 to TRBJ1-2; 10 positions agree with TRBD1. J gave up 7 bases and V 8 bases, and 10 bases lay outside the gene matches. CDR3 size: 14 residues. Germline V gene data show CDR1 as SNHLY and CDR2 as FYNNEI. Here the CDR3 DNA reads TGTGCCAGCCGTTTCCGGGACAGGGGCCGTGGCTACACCTTC. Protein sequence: CASRFRDRGRGYTF.

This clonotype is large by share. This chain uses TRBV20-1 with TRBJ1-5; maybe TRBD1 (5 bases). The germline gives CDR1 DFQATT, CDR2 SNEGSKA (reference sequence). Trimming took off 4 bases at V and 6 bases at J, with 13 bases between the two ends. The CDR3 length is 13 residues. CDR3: CSATQGTSQPQHF. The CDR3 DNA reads TGCAGTGCTACCCAGGGAACGAGTCAGCCCCAGCATTTT.

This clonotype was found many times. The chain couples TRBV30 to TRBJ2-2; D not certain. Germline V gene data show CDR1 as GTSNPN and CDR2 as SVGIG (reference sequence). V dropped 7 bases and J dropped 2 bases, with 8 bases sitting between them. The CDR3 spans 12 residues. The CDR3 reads CAFTYNTGELFF. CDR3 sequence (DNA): TGTGCCTTCACATATAACACCGGGGAGCTGTTTTTT.

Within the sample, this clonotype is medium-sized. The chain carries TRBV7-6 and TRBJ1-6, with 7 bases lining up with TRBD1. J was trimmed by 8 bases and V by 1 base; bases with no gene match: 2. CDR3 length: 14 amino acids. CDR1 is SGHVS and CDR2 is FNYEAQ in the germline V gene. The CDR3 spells CASSLVGTDSPLHF. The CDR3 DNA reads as TGTGCCAGCAGCTTAGTCGGGACAGATTCACCCCTCCACTTT.

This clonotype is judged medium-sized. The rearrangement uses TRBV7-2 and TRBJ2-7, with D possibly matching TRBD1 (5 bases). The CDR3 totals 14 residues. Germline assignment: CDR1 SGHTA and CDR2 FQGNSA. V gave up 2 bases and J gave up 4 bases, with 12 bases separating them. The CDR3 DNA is TGTGCCAGCAGCTTATATCAGGACATGTACGAGCAGTACTTC. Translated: CASSLYQDMYEQYF.

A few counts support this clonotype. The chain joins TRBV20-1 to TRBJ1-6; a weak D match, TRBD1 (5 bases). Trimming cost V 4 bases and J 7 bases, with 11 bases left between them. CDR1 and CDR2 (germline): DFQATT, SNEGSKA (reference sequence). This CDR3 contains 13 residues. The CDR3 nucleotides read TGCAGTGCTACTGCAGGGTTGAATTCACCCCTCCACTTT. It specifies CSATAGLNSPLHF.

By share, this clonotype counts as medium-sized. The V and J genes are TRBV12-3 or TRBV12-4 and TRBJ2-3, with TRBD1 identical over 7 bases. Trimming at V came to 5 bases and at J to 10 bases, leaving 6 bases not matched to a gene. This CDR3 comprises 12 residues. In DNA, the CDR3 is TGTGCCAGCAGTACGGACAGGTGGGCGCAGTATTTT. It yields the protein CASSTDRWAQYF.

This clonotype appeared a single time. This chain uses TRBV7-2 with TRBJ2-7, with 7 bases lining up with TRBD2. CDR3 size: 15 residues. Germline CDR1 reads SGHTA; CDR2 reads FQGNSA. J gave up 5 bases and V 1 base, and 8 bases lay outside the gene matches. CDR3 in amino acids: CASSLGLVGRNEQYF. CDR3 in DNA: TGTGCCAGCAGCTTAGGTTTAGTCGGGAGGAACGAGCAGTACTTC.

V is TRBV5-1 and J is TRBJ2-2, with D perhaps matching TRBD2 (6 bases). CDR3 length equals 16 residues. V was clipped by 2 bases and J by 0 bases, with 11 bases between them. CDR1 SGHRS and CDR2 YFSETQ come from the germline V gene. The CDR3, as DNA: TGCGCCAGCAGCTTCGCGGGGACCGCGAACACCGGGGAGCTGTTTTTT. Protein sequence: CASSFAGTANTGELFF.

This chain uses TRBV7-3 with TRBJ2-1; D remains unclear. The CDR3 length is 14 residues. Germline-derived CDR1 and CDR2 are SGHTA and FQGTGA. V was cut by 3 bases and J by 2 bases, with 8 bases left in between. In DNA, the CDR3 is TGTGCCAGCAGCTTGTCCAGTACCTACAATGAGCAGTTCTTC. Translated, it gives CASSLSSTYNEQFF.

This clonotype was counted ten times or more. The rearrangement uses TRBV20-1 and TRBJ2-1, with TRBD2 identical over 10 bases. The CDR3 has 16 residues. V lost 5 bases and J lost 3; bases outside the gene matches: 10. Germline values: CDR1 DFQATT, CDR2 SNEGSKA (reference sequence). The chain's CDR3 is CSAAVPSGRNYNEQFF. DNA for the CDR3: TGCAGTGCTGCCGTACCTAGCGGGAGAAACTACAATGAGCAGTTCTTC.

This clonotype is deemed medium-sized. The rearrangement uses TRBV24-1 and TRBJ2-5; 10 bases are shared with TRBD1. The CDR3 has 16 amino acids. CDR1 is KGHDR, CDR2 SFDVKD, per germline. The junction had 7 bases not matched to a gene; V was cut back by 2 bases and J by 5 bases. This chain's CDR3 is CATSDSRDRGGETQYF. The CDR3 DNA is TGTGCCACCAGTGATTCCCGGGACAGGGGTGGCGAGACCCAGTACTTC.

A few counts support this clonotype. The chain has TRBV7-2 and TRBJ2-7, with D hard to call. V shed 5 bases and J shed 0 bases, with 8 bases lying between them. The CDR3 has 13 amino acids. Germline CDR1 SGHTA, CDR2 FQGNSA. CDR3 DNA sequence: TGTGCCAGCAGCCCAGGAACCTCCTACGAGCAGTACTTC. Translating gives CASSPGTSYEQYF.

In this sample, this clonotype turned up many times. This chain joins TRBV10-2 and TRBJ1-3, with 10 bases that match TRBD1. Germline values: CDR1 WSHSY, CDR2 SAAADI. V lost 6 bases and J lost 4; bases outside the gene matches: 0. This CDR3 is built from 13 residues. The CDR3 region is CASRTGGGNTIYF. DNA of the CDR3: TGCGCCAGCAGGACAGGGGGCGGAAACACCATATATTTT.

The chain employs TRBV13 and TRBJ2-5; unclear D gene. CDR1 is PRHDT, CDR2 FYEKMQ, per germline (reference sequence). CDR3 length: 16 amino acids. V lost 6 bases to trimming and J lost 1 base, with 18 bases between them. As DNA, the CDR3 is TGTGCCAGCAGTTTTGTGCCGACTCCGTTCCAAGAGACCCAGTACTTC. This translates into CASSFVPTPFQETQYF.

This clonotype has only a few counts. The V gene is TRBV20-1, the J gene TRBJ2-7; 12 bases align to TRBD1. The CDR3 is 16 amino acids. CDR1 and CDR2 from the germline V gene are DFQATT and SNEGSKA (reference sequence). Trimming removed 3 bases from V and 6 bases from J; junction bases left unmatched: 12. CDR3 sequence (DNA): TGCAGTGCTAGGGGGACAGGGGGCAAATCGGCCTCCGAGCAGTACTTC. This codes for CSARGTGGKSASEQYF.

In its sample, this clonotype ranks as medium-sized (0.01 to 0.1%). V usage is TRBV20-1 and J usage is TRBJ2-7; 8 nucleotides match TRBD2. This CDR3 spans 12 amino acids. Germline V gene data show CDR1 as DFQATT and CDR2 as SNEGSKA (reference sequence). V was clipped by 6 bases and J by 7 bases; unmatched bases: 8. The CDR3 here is CSARTSMGEQYF. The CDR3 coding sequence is TGCAGTGCCCGGACTAGCATGGGAGAGCAGTACTTC.

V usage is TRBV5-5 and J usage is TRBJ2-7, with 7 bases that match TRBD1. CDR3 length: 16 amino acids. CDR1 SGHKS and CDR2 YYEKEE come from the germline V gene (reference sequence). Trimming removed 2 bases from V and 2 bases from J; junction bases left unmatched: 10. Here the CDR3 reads CASSFSFGDRTYEQYF. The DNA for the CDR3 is TGTGCCAGCAGCTTCAGTTTTGGGGACAGAACCTACGAGCAGTACTTC.